The clone carrying this TCR beta chain is classed as medium-sized. Via MiXCR, TCRdb re-called the reads, giving one row per CDR3 protein. The sample carries roughly 690 distinct CDR3 sequences, under 8.5% recorded once. Germline CDR1 MNHNS, CDR2 SASEGT. The V and J ends lost 10 bases and 4 bases respectively, with 19 bases between them. The length of the CDR3 is 14 residues. The sequenced material came from CD4+ T cells from synovial fluid. The V call is TRBV6-1, the J call TRBJ1-2, with D tentatively TRBD1 (5 bases). This clonotype was sampled from a human donor with rheumatoid arthritis. The CDR3 loop is CAIREGAPLYGYTF. Here the CDR3 DNA reads TGTGCCATCAGGGAAGGGGCGCCCCTCTATGGCTACACCTTC.